This T cell receptor (beta chain) was captured in a study of blood T cells in healthy people across ages. Study information: With template switching, about one barcoded beta molecule was captured per two T cells.

Study conclusions and caveats: TCR beta diversity, measured per million T cells, fell in a roughly linear way with age. Long-lived donors exceeded aged donors in naive CD4+ cells and diversity.

With a J-beta primer mix and a sample-barcoded 5' primer, a second PCR ran about 6 to 11 cycles. TCRdb independently ran MiXCR on the 5' RACE reads; one entry per CDR3 protein. Altogether 1.5 million or so distinct CDR3 sequences are present, 40% to 45% being singletons, with the ten largest covering about 4%. This clonotype was detected once. Antigen: not known. Healthy Russian Caucasian donors spanned ages about 6 to 100 years. Trimming removed 4 bases at V and 1 base at J, with 23 bases between. The germline V gene encodes CDR1 SQVTM and CDR2 ANQGSEA. The CDR3 runs to 17 residues. This TCR came from a woman aged 18-29 years in good health. This rearrangement joins TRBV29-1 to TRBJ2-7; the D call may be TRBD1 or TRBD2 (5 bases each). Sequenced sample: blood. The CDR3 DNA is TGCAGCGTTGTCACGAAGTCGGAGAGGGGACCTTCCTACGAGCAGTACTTC. It specifies CSVVTKSERGPSYEQYF.